This entry lists 22 T cell receptor beta chains sequenced from one sample in a study of patients and donors after allogeneic stem cell transplantation. In TCRdb, the RT-PCR reads were re-called with MiXCR into one record per CDR3 protein. The repertoire holds about 210,000 distinct CDR3 sequences, with around 41% as singletons. Sequenced input: blood, either unsorted or a sorted T cell fraction (not recorded which). These receptors came from a human donor who was either an allogeneic HSCT recipient or a stem cell or donor lymphocyte infusion donor (not recorded which). It is not recorded whose cells these are; they may come from a transplant donor.

The rearrangement joins TRBV18 to TRBJ2-3, with 8 positions matching TRBD1. CDR3 length equals 16 residues. CDR1 and CDR2 (germline): KGHSH, LQKENI. V lost 3 bases, J lost 1 base, and 6 bases stayed unmatched. The CDR3 here is CASSPGQESRTDTQYF. The CDR3 DNA reads as TGTGCCAGCTCACCGGGACAGGAATCCCGCACAGATACGCAGTATTTT.

The genes are TRBV9 and TRBJ1-2, with a weak D call TRBD1 (5 bases). The V end lost 2 bases, the J end lost 8 bases, and 13 bases lay between the germline ends. Per germline, CDR1 SGDLS and CDR2 YYNGEE. The CDR3 loop spans 13 amino acids. The CDR3 region has the DNA TGTGCCAGCAGCGTGGGGCACAAAGGGGGCTACACCTTC. Protein sequence: CASSVGHKGGYTF.

This chain connects TRBV9 to TRBJ2-3, with a possible D match to TRBD1 (5 bases). Trimming pared 4 bases from V and 4 bases from J, leaving 19 bases between. Looked up from germline, CDR1 is SGDLS and CDR2 is YYNGEE. CDR3 length: 16 amino acids. This CDR3 reads CASSTRTFPPPDTQYF. CDR3 DNA sequence: TGTGCCAGCAGCACACGGACATTCCCCCCCCCAGATACGCAGTATTTT.

The chain employs TRBV6-6 and TRBJ1-3, with D possibly being TRBD1 (5 bases). The germline gives CDR1 MNHNY, CDR2 SVGAGI (reference sequence). The CDR3 contains 14 residues. Deletions cut 7 bases from V and 4 bases from J, with 14 bases between. CDR3 amino acids: CASKGTGGGNTIYF. CDR3 coding DNA: TGTGCCAGCAAAGGGACGGGCGGGGGAAACACCATATATTTT.

This clonotype appeared a few times. CDR3 nucleotides: TGTGCCAGCAGCCCTTGGACAGGGGGGAGCACTGAAGCTTTCTTT. Protein product: CASSPWTGGSTEAFF. The rearrangement joins TRBV7-9 to TRBJ1-1, with 10 bases matching TRBD1. The CDR3 consists of 15 residues. Germline CDR1 SEHNR, CDR2 FQNEAQ (reference sequence). The V and J ends lost 5 bases and 4 bases, in that order; junction bases with no gene match: 7. Full variable domain (rest looked up from reference TRBV7-9 and TRBJ1-1): DTGVSQNPRHKITKRGQNVTFRCDPISEHNRLYWYRQTLGQGPEFLTYFQNEAQLEKSRLLSDRFSAERPKGSFSTLEIQRTEQGDSAMYLCASSPWTGGSTEAFFGQGTRLTVV.

This clonotype came up a few times. The V gene is TRBV9, the J gene TRBJ1-4, with TRBD1 matching 7 bases. Per the germline V gene, CDR1 is SGDLS and CDR2 is YYNGEE. Unmatched junction bases numbered 8, after V lost 4 bases and J lost 5 bases. This CDR3 is 15 amino acids long. CDR3 sequence (DNA): TGTGCCAGCAGCCCCCGGGACAGAAGAAATGAAAAACTGTTTTTT. Protein: CASSPRDRRNEKLFF.

The sample holds one count of this clonotype. The V gene is TRBV10-2, the J gene TRBJ1-4; no firm D call. This CDR3 is built from 13 residues. V was shortened by 0 bases and J by 8 bases, with 7 bases between the two germline ends. Germline loops: CDR1 WSHSY, CDR2 SAAADI. The CDR3 bases are TGCGCCAGCAGTGAGTCGGTACAAGAAAAACTGTTTTTT. Translating gives CASSESVQEKLFF.

Only a few counts were recorded for this clonotype. This chain uses TRBV12-3 or TRBV12-4 with TRBJ1-2, with unresolved D. Trimming stripped 1 base from V and 0 bases from J, with 6 bases between. CDR3 length: 14 amino acids. This CDR3 is CASSLDGPNYGYTF. CDR3 in DNA: TGTGCCAGCAGTTTAGACGGACCTAACTATGGCTACACCTTC.

V is TRBV10-3 and J is TRBJ1-2; D unresolved. The CDR3 is 13 residues long. Trimming pared 8 bases from V and 2 bases from J, leaving 12 bases between. Looked up from germline, CDR1 is ENHRY and CDR2 is SYGVKD. The CDR3 DNA follows: TGTGCCATCTCTGGCGGACCCAACTATGGCTACACCTTC. Protein: CAISGGPNYGYTF.

This clonotype occurred a few times. The V call is TRBV6-1, the J call TRBJ1-1; perhaps TRBD1 as D (5 bases). Trimming removed 5 bases at V and 9 bases at J, with 13 bases between. Per germline, CDR1 MNHNS and CDR2 SASEGT. The CDR3 length is 12 residues. The chain's CDR3 is CASSYNRDQAFF. CDR3 nucleotides: TGTGCCAGCAGTTATAACCGGGACCAAGCTTTCTTT.

This clonotype was observed a few times. The rearrangement joins TRBV27 to TRBJ2-3, with a tentative D call TRBD2 (7 bases). The V end lost 5 bases, the J end lost 6 bases, and 15 bases lay between the germline ends. Germline CDR1 is MNHEY and CDR2 is SMNVEV (reference sequence). There are 14 residues in the CDR3. CDR3 residues: CASSQWGGPDTQYF. Here the CDR3 DNA reads TGTGCCAGCAGTCAGTGGGGGGGCCCCGATACGCAGTATTTT.

This clonotype occurred a few times. The rearrangement links TRBV21-1 to TRBJ1-5. TRBV21-1 is shown as a pseudogene. The CDR3 runs to 14 residues. CDR3 protein: CASTYREGDQPQHF. The CDR3 DNA sequence: TGTGCCAGCACCTACAGGGAGGGTGATCAGCCCCAGCATTTT.

This clonotype was seen a handful of times. This rearrangement joins TRBV5-4 to TRBJ1-4; D gene ambiguous. The CDR3 loop spans 13 amino acids. Per the germline V gene, CDR1 is SGHNT and CDR2 is YYREEE (reference sequence). V shed 7 bases and J shed 8 bases, with 15 bases lying between them. The CDR3 is CASREGTTEKLFF. DNA of the CDR3: TGTGCCAGCCGGGAGGGAACGACGGAAAAACTGTTTTTT.

This chain links TRBV3-1 with TRBJ1-1; the match to TRBD1 covers 7 bases. The V gene end was trimmed by 3 bases and the J gene end by 5 bases; junction bases not matched to a gene: 3. This CDR3 has 13 residues. Germline-derived CDR1 and CDR2 are LGHDT and YNNKEL (reference sequence). The CDR3 region is CASSHLQGTEAFF. The DNA for the CDR3 is TGTGCCAGCAGCCACTTACAGGGGACTGAAGCTTTCTTT.

The chain recombines TRBV5-1 with TRBJ2-2; 7 bases line up with TRBD1. The CDR3 runs 16 residues. Germline CDR1 reads SGHRS; CDR2 reads YFSETQ. V lost 4 bases, J lost 2 bases, and 8 bases stayed unmatched. The CDR3 loop is CASSRLGTDNTGELFF. In DNA form, the CDR3 reads TGCGCCAGCAGCAGACTTGGGACAGACAACACCGGGGAGCTGTTTTTT.

The gene calls are TRBV6-6 and TRBJ2-1; unclear D gene. Germline CDR1 and CDR2: MNHNY and SVGAGI (reference sequence). This CDR3 region has 19 residues. Trimming pared 0 bases from V and 0 bases from J, leaving 18 bases between. Here the CDR3 DNA reads TGTGCCAGCAGTTACTCCCAAACGGGTCGGATTAGCTCCTACAATGAGCAGTTCTTC. Translating gives CASSYSQTGRISSYNEQFF.

The chain combines TRBV5-6 with TRBJ1-6; the match to TRBD1 covers 7 bases. The CDR3 length is 14 residues. The V and J ends lost 5 bases and 7 bases, in that order; junction bases with no gene match: 6. Germline assignment: CDR1 SGHDT and CDR2 YYEEEE. CDR3 loop: CASSPQGRNSPLHF. The CDR3 coding sequence is TGTGCCAGCAGTCCACAGGGGCGCAATTCACCCCTCCACTTT.

This clonotype was counted at least ten times. This sequence joins TRBV9 and TRBJ1-2; perhaps TRBD1 as D (6 bases). V was trimmed by 4 bases and J by 8 bases, leaving 15 bases between them. Germline assignment: CDR1 SGDLS and CDR2 YYNGEE. The length of the CDR3 is 13 residues. CDR3 protein: CASSNRDMFGYTF. The CDR3, as DNA: TGTGCCAGCAGCAACCGGGACATGTTCGGCTACACCTTC.

J is TRBJ1-4 and V is TRBV27, with D possibly matching TRBD1 (6 bases). The CDR3 is 13 amino acids. Germline V gives CDR1 MNHEY, CDR2 SMNVEV (reference sequence). V lost 3 bases, J lost 10 bases, and 12 bases lay in between. The CDR3 spells CASSLGGAGKLFF. DNA for the CDR3: TGTGCCAGCAGTTTGGGGGGCGCCGGAAAACTGTTTTTT.

The rearrangement links TRBV7-7 to TRBJ1-1; no reliable D call. There are 12 residues in the CDR3. V was clipped by 5 bases and J by 7 bases, with 11 bases between them. Germline V lookup: CDR1 SSHAT, CDR2 FNYEAQ (reference sequence). CDR3 sequence (DNA): TGTGCCAGCAGCGCCACCGTAGTTGAAGCTTTCTTT. It yields the protein CASSATVVEAFF.

This chain links TRBV20-1 with TRBJ1-5, with a possible D match to TRBD1 (5 bases). CDR3 length equals 18 residues. V was trimmed by 0 bases and J by 0 bases, leaving 18 bases between them. CDR1 and CDR2 (germline): DFQATT, SNEGSKA (reference sequence). This CDR3 reads CSARDLRGRVYSNQPQHF. The CDR3 coding sequence is TGCAGTGCTAGAGATCTGCGGGGCAGGGTATATAGCAATCAGCCCCAGCATTTT.

The rearrangement joins TRBV5-1 to TRBJ1-5; 8 bases are shared with TRBD1. CDR3 length: 11 residues. The germline V gene encodes CDR1 SGHRS and CDR2 YFSETQ. Germline trimming cut 2 bases from V and 15 bases from J; bases unmatched to any gene: 4. The CDR3 spells CASSFRQGMHF. The DNA of the CDR3 is TGCGCCAGCAGCTTTAGACAGGGGATGCATTTT. The full variable domain, with the rest looked up from reference TRBV5-1 and TRBJ1-5, is KAGVTQTPRYLIKTRGQQVTLSCSPISGHRSVSWYQQTPGQGLQFLFEYFSETQRNKGNFPGRFSGRQFSNSRSEMNVSTLELGDSALYLCASSFRQGMHFGDGTRLSIL.